These 30 T cell receptor beta chains were sequenced from one sample in a study of T cell changes during pregnancy in multiple sclerosis (dated by TCRdb to between 2019 and 2020). The library came from the immunoSEQ multiplex PCR assay. Entries here come from immuneACCESS through TCRdb and include only in-frame sequences with V and J called. Some clones fail to appear in such tables; in the studies checked, an unresolved V gene covers under half of the shortfall, and the cause of the remainder is unknown. Present in this sample are around 50,000 clones, about 93% of which were seen just once. Around 0.48% of the sample rests with the top ten. This sample comprised CD4+ T cells from peripheral blood mononuclear cells, obtained in the first trimester of pregnancy. All receptors come from a female donor with multiple sclerosis, enrolled in a pregnancy study.

The chain is built from TRBV13 and TRBJ2-1; 10 nucleotides align to TRBD2. Germline CDR1 and CDR2: PRHDT and FYEKMQ (reference sequence). The CDR3 loop spans 18 amino acids. V was clipped by 4 bases and J by 3 bases; unmatched bases: 12. DNA of the CDR3: TGTGCCAGCAGCTCACCCCGAGCGGGGGGGGCCGTCTACAATGAGCAGTTCTTC. This gives the protein CASSSPRAGGAVYNEQFF.

The V gene is TRBV7-9, the J gene TRBJ1-2; TRBD1 is a possible D gene (5 bases). The length of the CDR3 is 13 residues. Germline V gene data show CDR1 as SEHNR and CDR2 as FQNEAQ (reference sequence). V lost 1 base and J 7 bases, leaving 10 bases between the germline ends. The CDR3 DNA reads as TGTGCCAGCAGCTTAGAGTCAGGGCTTGGCTACACCTTC. It codes for CASSLESGLGYTF.

This clone occurred once. The rearrangement uses TRBV9 and TRBJ2-5; 9 bases line up with TRBD1. The germline V gene encodes CDR1 SGDLS and CDR2 YYNGEE. This CDR3 spans 14 amino acids. V gave up 4 bases and J gave up 4 bases; unmatched junction bases: 5. The CDR3, as DNA: TGTGCCAGCAGCCAGGACAGGGGACGAGAGACCCAGTACTTC. Protein: CASSQDRGRETQYF.

The chain is built from TRBV5-6 and TRBJ1-2, with a possible D match to TRBD1 (6 bases). The CDR3 runs 13 residues. Trimming shortened V by 0 bases and J by 4 bases, and 7 bases separated the two germline ends. Germline V lookup: CDR1 SGHDT, CDR2 YYEEEE. The CDR3 DNA reads TGTGCCAGCAGCTTGGTAGGGGGCTATGGCTACACCTTC. Its protein product is CASSLVGGYGYTF.

CDR3 sequence: CASSGQTRQPQHF. In nucleotides, the CDR3 is TGTGCCAGCAGTGGCCAGACTCGTCAGCCCCAGCATTTT. The rearrangement links TRBV6-1 to TRBJ1-5; no firm D call. The ends were cut back, 4 bases at V and 6 bases at J, with 10 bases in the middle. Looked up from germline, CDR1 is MNHNS and CDR2 is SASEGT. CDR3 length equals 13 residues.

Written as DNA, the CDR3 is TGTGCCAGCAGCCAATGGGGACTAGCGGGCACAGATACGCAGTATTTT. Translating it yields CASSQWGLAGTDTQYF. J is TRBJ2-3 and V is TRBV14; 11 bases map to TRBD2. The junction had 2 bases not matched to a gene; V was cut back by 2 bases and J by 1 base. The CDR3 is made up of 16 amino acids. Germline lookup yields CDR1 SGHDN and CDR2 FVKESK.

The gene calls are TRBV29-1 and TRBJ1-1, with a possible D match to TRBD1 (6 bases). CDR3 size: 13 residues. Germline CDR1 reads SQVTM; CDR2 reads ANQGSEA. Trimming stripped 7 bases from V and 4 bases from J, with 16 bases between. The CDR3: CSGRQEGGTEAFF. The CDR3 DNA follows: TGCAGCGGCCGACAGGAAGGTGGCACTGAAGCTTTCTTT.

The J gene is TRBJ1-1, the V gene TRBV6-6; D gene ambiguous. The CDR3 is 13 residues long. V lost 6 bases to trimming and J lost 1 base, with 9 bases between them. CDR1 MNHNY and CDR2 SVGAGI come from the germline V gene (reference sequence). The CDR3 bases are TGTGCCAGCAGCCCGCGGGGGAACACTGAAGCTTTCTTT. Its translation: CASSPRGNTEAFF.

V and J are TRBV6-5 and TRBJ2-1; 12 bases agree with TRBD2. After removal of 0 bases from V and 7 bases from J, the junction contained 4 bases not matched to a gene. The CDR3 is 16 residues long. The germline V gene has CDR1 MNHEY and CDR2 SVGAGI. The CDR3 sequence is CASSYSVLAGGNEQFF. DNA for the CDR3: TGTGCCAGCAGTTACTCGGTGCTAGCGGGGGGGAATGAGCAGTTCTTC.

The J gene is TRBJ1-5, the V gene TRBV10-3; 7 nucleotides align to TRBD1. J lost 0 bases, V lost 9 bases, and 2 bases had no gene match. This CDR3 is 13 amino acids long. Germline V gene data show CDR1 as ENHRY and CDR2 as SYGVKD. The CDR3 is CAMDRISNQPQHF. In DNA, the CDR3 is TGTGCCATGGACAGGATTAGCAATCAGCCCCAGCATTTT.

This rearrangement joins TRBV5-4 to TRBJ2-5; 9 bases match TRBD1. Germline-derived CDR1 and CDR2 are SGHNT and YYREEE (reference sequence). The CDR3 extends over 14 amino acids. V lost 6 bases to trimming and J lost 5 bases; unmatched junction nucleotides: 8. CDR3 nucleotide sequence: TGTGCCAGCACCTCAACAGGGGGCTGGGAGACCCAGTACTTC. Translation gives CASTSTGGWETQYF.

The V and J genes are TRBV7-3 and TRBJ2-3; 13 bases are shared with TRBD2. The J segment lost 13 bases and the V segment lost 5 bases, leaving 12 bases of the junction unmatched. The CDR3 is made up of 15 amino acids. The germline V gene encodes CDR1 SGHTA and CDR2 FQGTGA. The CDR3 coding sequence is TGTGCCAGCAGCCGAACCGGGACTAGCGGGGACCCGGAGTATTTT. Encoded protein: CASSRTGTSGDPEYF.

The chain links TRBV30 to TRBJ1-6; D is unclear. The CDR3 length is 15 residues. Trimming stripped 5 bases from V and 0 bases from J, with 11 bases between. Germline CDR1 and CDR2: GTSNPN and SVGIG (reference sequence). CDR3 sequence: CAWAGFSSYNSPLHF. CDR3 nucleotide sequence: TGTGCCTGGGCGGGGTTCAGCTCCTATAATTCACCCCTCCACTTT.

This clone has only a few counts. This chain uses TRBV12-1 with TRBJ1-6; TRBD1 is the table's D call and was not checked against the DNA. TRBV12-1 is assigned pseudogene status. The CDR3 is made up of 16 amino acids. The CDR3 coding sequence is TGTGCCAGCAGCATGTACATGTGGTCCTATAATTCACCCCTCCACTTT. This encodes CASSMYMWSYNSPLHF.

The rearrangement joins TRBV30 to TRBJ2-7, with a weak D call TRBD2 (7 bases). V shed 2 bases and J shed 6 bases, with 14 bases lying between them. The CDR3 has 13 residues. Germline CDR1 is GTSNPN and CDR2 is SVGIG (reference sequence). CDR3 DNA sequence: TGTGCCTGGAGTACGTCCGGGGGGCTCGAGCAGTACTTC. Its protein product is CAWSTSGGLEQYF.

V gene TRBV19 combines with J gene TRBJ1-1; D gene ambiguous. Trimming took off 5 bases at V and 2 bases at J, with 9 bases between the two ends. Per germline, CDR1 LNHDA and CDR2 SQIVND (reference sequence). The CDR3 sequence is 13 residues long. In nucleotides, the CDR3 is TGTGCCAGTAGTGGGCCTGGAAACACTGAAGCTTTCTTT. Encoded protein: CASSGPGNTEAFF.

The chain is built from TRBV28 and TRBJ1-2, with D possibly being TRBD1 (5 bases). Trimming pared 6 bases from V and 5 bases from J, leaving 13 bases between. CDR3 size: 13 residues. The germline V gene encodes CDR1 MDHEN and CDR2 SYDVKM. DNA for the CDR3: TGTGCCAGCAGCCCCCAGGGTCTTTATGGCTACACCTTC. This codes for CASSPQGLYGYTF.

The chain recombines TRBV2 with TRBJ2-1, with 9 bases that match TRBD2. The germline V gene has CDR1 SNHLY and CDR2 FYNNEI. This CDR3 spans 17 amino acids. Germline trimming cut 1 base from V and 4 bases from J; bases unmatched to any gene: 8. CDR3 DNA sequence: TGTGCCAGCAGTGAAGAAGGCGGGGGGGCATTTTACAATGAGCAGTTCTTC. This gives the protein CASSEEGGGAFYNEQFF.

This clone was observed a single time. The chain carries TRBV6-1 and TRBJ2-1, with TRBD1 matching 9 bases. The CDR3 contains 15 residues. Germline values: CDR1 MNHNS, CDR2 SASEGT. V shed 5 bases and J 4 bases; nucleotides not matched to a gene: 6. The CDR3 loop is CASSQQGAGYNEQFF. CDR3 nucleotide sequence: TGTGCCAGCAGTCAACAGGGGGCGGGATACAATGAGCAGTTCTTC.

The chain carries TRBV7-9 and TRBJ2-2, with 9 bases matching TRBD1. Per the germline V gene, CDR1 is SEHNR and CDR2 is FQNEAQ (reference sequence). The V and J ends lost 3 bases and 4 bases, in that order; junction bases with no gene match: 3. The CDR3 has 15 residues. The chain's CDR3 is CASSFGQGPTGELFF. Written as DNA, the CDR3 is TGTGCCAGCAGCTTCGGACAGGGGCCCACCGGGGAGCTGTTTTTT.

A single count supports this clone. The chain carries TRBV4-1 and TRBJ1-6; possibly TRBD1 for D (5 bases). Germline CDR1 reads MGHRA; CDR2 reads YSYEKL. The CDR3 extends over 13 amino acids. The germline V and J ends were trimmed by 0 bases and 9 bases, with 6 bases remaining between them. The CDR3 sequence is CASSQDGGSPLHF. The CDR3 nucleotides read TGCGCCAGCAGCCAAGACGGGGGTTCACCCCTCCACTTT.

The V call is TRBV10-3, the J call TRBJ2-2; 14 bases align to TRBD2. Per the germline V gene, CDR1 is ENHRY and CDR2 is SYGVKD. CDR3 length: 16 residues. V shed 10 bases and J 6 bases; nucleotides not matched to a gene: 10. CDR3 DNA: TGTGCCACCATGACTAGCGGGGGGGCTAGCCCCGGGGAGCTGTTTTTT. Its translation: CATMTSGGASPGELFF.

The chain employs TRBV6-5 and TRBJ1-5; TRBD1 might be the D (6 bases). The CDR3 loop spans 15 amino acids. Per germline, CDR1 MNHEY and CDR2 SVGAGI. The ends were cut back, 2 bases at V and 0 bases at J, with 8 bases in the middle. The DNA for the CDR3 is TGTGCCAGCAGTTACGGGGGCTATAGCAATCAGCCCCAGCATTTT. It encodes CASSYGGYSNQPQHF.

This clone appeared a few times. This rearrangement joins TRBV6-5 to TRBJ1-4; 7 bases line up with TRBD1. The germline gives CDR1 MNHEY, CDR2 SVGAGI. The CDR3 contains 13 residues. The junction had 3 bases not matched to a gene; V was cut back by 4 bases and J by 7 bases. As DNA, the CDR3 is TGTGCCAGCAGTTTAGGACAGGTTGAAAAACTGTTTTTT. Its protein product is CASSLGQVEKLFF.

V gene TRBV10-2 combines with J gene TRBJ1-1, with 9 bases fitting TRBD1. The CDR3 is 13 residues long. J gave up 7 bases and V 4 bases, and 4 bases lay outside the gene matches. The germline V gene has CDR1 WSHSY and CDR2 SAAADI. The DNA for the CDR3 is TGCGCCAGCAGTGGGGGACAGGGAGGTGAAGCTTTCTTT. It specifies CASSGGQGGEAFF.

To note about this clone: The junction departs from the called germline gene at one end, perhaps through a read error. V gene TRBV6-6 combines with J gene TRBJ2-1; TRBD2 matches 9 bases. In germline, CDR1 is MNHNY, CDR2 SVGAGI (reference sequence). CDR3 size: 11 residues. The CDR3 DNA reads as TGTGCCAGCAGTTCCGGGACTAGCACGGTCTTC. Translation gives CASSSGTSTVF.

The chain employs TRBV2 and TRBJ2-3; a weak D match, TRBD2 (6 bases). V lost 5 bases to trimming and J lost 1 base, with 16 bases between them. CDR3 length: 16 residues. CDR1 is SNHLY, CDR2 FYNNEI, per germline. Written as DNA, the CDR3 is TGTGCCAGCAGTCCGTCCGGGAAGCGGGGCACAGATACGCAGTATTTT. It yields the protein CASSPSGKRGTDTQYF.

The chain has TRBV29-1 and TRBJ1-1; maybe TRBD1 (6 bases). V lost 0 bases and J 9 bases, leaving 11 bases between the germline ends. Germline lookup yields CDR1 SQVTM and CDR2 ANQGSEA. The CDR3 is made up of 12 amino acids. The CDR3 protein is CSVEEGARKAFF. The CDR3 nucleotides read TGCAGCGTTGAAGAGGGGGCTCGGAAAGCTTTCTTT.

The rearrangement joins TRBV5-1 to TRBJ2-3, with TRBD2 matching 11 bases. The germline gives CDR1 SGHRS, CDR2 YFSETQ. V trimming: 4 bases; J trimming: 5 bases; junction bases outside the gene matches: 6. The CDR3 spans 15 residues. CDR3 residues: CASSISGGVLDTQYF. The CDR3, as DNA: TGCGCCAGCAGCATTAGCGGGGGGGTCCTAGATACGCAGTATTTT.

As DNA, the CDR3 is TGTGCCAGCAGCTTAGAGACTAGCGGGGGATTATGGGAGACCCAGTACTTC. This sequence encodes CASSLETSGGLWETQYF. V and J are TRBV7-9 and TRBJ2-5; 12 positions match TRBD2. Losses at the gene ends were 1 base for V and 5 bases for J; bases not matched to a gene: 8. This CDR3 comprises 17 residues. Germline lookup yields CDR1 SEHNR and CDR2 FQNEAQ (reference sequence).